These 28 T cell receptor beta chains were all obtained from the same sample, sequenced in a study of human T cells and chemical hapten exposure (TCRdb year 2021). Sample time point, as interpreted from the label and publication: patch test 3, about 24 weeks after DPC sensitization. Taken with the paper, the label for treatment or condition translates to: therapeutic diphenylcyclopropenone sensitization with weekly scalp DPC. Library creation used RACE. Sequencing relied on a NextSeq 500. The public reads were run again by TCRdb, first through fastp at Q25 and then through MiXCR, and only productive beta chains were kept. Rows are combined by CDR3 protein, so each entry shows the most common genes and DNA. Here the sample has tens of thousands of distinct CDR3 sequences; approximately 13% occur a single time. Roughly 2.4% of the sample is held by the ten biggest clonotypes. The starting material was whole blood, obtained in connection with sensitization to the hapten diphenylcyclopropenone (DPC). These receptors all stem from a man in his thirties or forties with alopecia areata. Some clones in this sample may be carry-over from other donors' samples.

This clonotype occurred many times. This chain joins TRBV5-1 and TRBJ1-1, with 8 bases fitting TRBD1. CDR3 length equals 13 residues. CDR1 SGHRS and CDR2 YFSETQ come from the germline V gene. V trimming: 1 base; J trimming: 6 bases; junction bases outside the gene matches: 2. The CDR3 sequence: CASSLQGASEAFF. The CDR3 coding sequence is TGCGCCAGCAGCTTGCAGGGGGCCTCTGAAGCTTTCTTT.

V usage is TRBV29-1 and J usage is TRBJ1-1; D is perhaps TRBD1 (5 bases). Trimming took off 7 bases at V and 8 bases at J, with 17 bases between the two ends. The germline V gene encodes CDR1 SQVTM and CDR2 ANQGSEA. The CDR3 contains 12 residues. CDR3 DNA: TGCAGCGGATTGACAGATTACCTCGAAGCTTTCTTT. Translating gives CSGLTDYLEAFF. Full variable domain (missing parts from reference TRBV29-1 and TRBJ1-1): SAVISQKPSRDICQRGTSLTIQCQVDSQVTMMFWYRQQPGQSLTLIATANQGSEATYESGFVIDKFPISRPNLTFSTLTVSNMSPEDSSIYLCSGLTDYLEAFFGQGTRLTVV.

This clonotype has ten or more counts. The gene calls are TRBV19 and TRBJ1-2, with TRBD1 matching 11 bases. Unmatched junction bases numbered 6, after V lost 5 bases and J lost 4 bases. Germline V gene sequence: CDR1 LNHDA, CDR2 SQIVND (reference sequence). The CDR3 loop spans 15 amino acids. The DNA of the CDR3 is TGTGCCAGTAGTCCCCGGACAGGGGGCATCTATGGCTACACCTTC. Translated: CASSPRTGGIYGYTF.

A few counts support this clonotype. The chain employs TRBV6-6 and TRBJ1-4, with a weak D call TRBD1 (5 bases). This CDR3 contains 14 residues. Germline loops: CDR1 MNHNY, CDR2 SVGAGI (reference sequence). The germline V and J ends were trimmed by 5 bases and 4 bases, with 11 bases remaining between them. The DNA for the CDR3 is TGTGCCAGCAGTGACAGAGCGATTAATGAAAAACTGTTTTTT. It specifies CASSDRAINEKLFF.

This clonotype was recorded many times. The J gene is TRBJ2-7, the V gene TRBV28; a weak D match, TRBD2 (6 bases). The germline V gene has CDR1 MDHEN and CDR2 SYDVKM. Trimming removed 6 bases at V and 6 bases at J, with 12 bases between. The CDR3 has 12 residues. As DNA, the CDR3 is TGTGCCAGCAGCTCCACTAGCACCGAGCAGTACTTC. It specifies CASSSTSTEQYF.

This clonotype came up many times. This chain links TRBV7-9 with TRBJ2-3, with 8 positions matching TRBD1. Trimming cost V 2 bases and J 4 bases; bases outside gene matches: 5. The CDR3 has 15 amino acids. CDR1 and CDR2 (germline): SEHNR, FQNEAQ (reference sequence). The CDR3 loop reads CASSLPGQASDTQYF. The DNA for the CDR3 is TGTGCCAGCAGCTTACCGGGACAGGCCTCAGATACGCAGTATTTT.

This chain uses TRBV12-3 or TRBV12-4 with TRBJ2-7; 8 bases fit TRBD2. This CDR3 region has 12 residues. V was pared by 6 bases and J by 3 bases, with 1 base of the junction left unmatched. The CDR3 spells CASSGGGYEQYF. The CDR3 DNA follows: TGTGCCAGCAGCGGGGGGGGCTACGAGCAGTACTTC.

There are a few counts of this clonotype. For the CDR3, the DNA is TGTGCCAGCAAGGGACAGGGGGCGATCACAGATACGCAGTATTTT. Its protein product is CASKGQGAITDTQYF. The chain is built from TRBV6-5 and TRBJ2-3; 12 bases fit TRBD1. V shed 7 bases, J shed 2 bases, and the junction held 4 bases outside the gene matches. Germline CDR1 is MNHEY and CDR2 is SVGAGI. This CDR3 is 15 amino acids long.

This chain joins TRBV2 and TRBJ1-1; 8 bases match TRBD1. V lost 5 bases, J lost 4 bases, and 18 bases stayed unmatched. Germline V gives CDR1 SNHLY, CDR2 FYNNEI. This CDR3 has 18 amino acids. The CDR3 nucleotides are TGTGCCAGCAGTCCCCTGGACTTTTGGACAGGGCCTGTCACTGAAGCTTTCTTT. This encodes CASSPLDFWTGPVTEAFF.

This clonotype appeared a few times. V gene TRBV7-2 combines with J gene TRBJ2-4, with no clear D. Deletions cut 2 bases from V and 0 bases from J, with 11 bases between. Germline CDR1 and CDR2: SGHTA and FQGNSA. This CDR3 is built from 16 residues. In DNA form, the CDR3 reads TGTGCCAGCAGCTTAATTTACAGTCTAGCCAAAAACATTCAGTACTTC. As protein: CASSLIYSLAKNIQYF. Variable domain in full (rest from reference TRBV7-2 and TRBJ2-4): GAGVSQSPSNKVTEKGKDVELRCDPISGHTALYWYRQSLGQGLEFLIYFQGNSAPDKSGLPSDRFSAERTGGSVSTLTIQRTQQEDSAVYLCASSLIYSLAKNIQYFGAGTRLSVL.

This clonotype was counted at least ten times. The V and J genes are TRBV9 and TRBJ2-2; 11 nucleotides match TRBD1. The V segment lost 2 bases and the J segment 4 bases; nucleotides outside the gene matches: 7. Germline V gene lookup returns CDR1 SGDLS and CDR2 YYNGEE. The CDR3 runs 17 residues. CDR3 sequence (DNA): TGTGCCAGCAGCGTTCAAACCGGGACAGGGGGCACCGGGGAGCTGTTTTTT. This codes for CASSVQTGTGGTGELFF.

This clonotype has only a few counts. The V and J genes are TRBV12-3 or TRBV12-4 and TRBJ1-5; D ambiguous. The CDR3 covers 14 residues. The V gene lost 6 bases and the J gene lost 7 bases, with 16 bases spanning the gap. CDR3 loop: CASSLLGSSQPQHF. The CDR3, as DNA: TGTGCCAGCAGCCTACTGGGGAGCTCACAGCCCCAGCATTTT.

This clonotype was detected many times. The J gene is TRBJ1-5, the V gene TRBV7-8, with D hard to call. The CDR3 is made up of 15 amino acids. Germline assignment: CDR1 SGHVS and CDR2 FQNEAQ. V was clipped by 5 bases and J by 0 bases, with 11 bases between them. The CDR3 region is CASSPYQSSNQPQHF. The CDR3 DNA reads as TGTGCCAGCAGCCCGTACCAGAGTAGCAATCAGCCCCAGCATTTT.

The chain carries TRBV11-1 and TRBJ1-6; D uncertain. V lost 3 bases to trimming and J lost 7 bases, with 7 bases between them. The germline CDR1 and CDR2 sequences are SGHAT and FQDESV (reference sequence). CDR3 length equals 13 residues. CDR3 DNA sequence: TGTGCCAGCAGCTTCCATGGGAATTCACCCCTCCACTTT. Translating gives CASSFHGNSPLHF. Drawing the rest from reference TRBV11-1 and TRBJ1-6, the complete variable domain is EAEVAQSPRYKITEKSQAVAFWCDPISGHATLYWYRQILGQGPELLVQFQDESVVDDSQLPKDRFSAERLKGVDSTLKIQPAELGDSAMYLCASSFHGNSPLHFGNGTRLTVT.

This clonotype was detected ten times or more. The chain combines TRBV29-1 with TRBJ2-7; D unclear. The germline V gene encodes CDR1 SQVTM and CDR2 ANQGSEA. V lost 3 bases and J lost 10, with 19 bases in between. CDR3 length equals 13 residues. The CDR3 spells CSVDFGSQTPQYF. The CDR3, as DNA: TGCAGCGTTGACTTTGGGTCCCAAACCCCCCAGTACTTC.

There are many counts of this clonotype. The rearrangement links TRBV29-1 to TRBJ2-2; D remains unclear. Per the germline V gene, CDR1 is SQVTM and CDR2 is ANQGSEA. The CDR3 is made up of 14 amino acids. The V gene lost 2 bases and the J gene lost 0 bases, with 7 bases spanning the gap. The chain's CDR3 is CSVEQPTNTGELFF. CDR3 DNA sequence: TGCAGCGTTGAACAACCAACGAACACCGGGGAGCTGTTTTTT.

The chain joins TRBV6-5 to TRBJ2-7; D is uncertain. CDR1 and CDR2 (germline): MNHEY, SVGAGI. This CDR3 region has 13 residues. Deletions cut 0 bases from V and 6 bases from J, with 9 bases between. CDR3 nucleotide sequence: TGTGCCAGCAGTTACTCTGCGCAGTCCGAGCAGTACTTC. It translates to CASSYSAQSEQYF.

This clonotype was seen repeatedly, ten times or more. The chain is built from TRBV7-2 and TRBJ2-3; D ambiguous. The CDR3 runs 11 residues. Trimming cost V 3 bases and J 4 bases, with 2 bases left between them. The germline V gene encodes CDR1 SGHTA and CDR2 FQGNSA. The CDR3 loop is CASSLADTQYF. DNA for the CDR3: TGTGCCAGCAGCTTGGCAGATACGCAGTATTTT.

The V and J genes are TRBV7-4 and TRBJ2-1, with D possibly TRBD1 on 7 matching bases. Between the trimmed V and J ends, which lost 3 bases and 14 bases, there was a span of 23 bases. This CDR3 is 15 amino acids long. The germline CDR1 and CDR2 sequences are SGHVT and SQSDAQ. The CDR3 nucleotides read TGTGCCAGCAGCTTTAAGGAGGGAGATTCAGGGGGAGAGTTCTTC. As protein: CASSFKEGDSGGEFF.

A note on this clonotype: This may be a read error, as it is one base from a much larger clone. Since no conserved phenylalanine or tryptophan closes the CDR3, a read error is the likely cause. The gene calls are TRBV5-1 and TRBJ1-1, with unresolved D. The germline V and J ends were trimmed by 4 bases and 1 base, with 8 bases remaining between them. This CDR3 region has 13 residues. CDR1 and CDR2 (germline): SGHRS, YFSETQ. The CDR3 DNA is TGCGCCAGCAGCCTACGGAAGAACACTGAAGCTTTCTCT. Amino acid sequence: CASSLRKNTEAFS.

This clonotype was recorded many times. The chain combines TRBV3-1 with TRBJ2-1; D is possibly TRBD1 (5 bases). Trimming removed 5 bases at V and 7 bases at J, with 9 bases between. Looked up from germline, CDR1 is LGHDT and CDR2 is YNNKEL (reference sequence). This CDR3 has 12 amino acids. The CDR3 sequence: CASSSGWNEQFF. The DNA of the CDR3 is TGTGCCAGCAGCTCAGGGTGGAATGAGCAGTTCTTC.

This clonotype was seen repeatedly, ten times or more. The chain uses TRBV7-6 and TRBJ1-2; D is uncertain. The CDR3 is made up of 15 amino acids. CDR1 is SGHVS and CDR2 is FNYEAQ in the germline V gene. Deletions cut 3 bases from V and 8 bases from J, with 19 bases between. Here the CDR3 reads CASSLGPTTHGGYTF. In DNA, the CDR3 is TGTGCCAGCAGCTTGGGTCCTACCACCCACGGGGGCTACACCTTC. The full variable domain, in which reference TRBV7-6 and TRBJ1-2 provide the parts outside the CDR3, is GAGVSQSPRYKVTKRGQDVALRCDPISGHVSLYWYRQALGQGPEFLTYFNYEAQQDKSGLPNDRFSAERPEGSISTLTIQRTEQRDSAMYRCASSLGPTTHGGYTFGSGTRLTVV.

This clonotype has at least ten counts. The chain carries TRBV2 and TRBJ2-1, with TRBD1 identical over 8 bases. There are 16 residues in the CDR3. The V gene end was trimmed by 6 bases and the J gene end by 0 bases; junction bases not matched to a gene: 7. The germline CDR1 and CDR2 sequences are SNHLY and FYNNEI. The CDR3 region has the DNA TGTGCCAGCAGAGAACAGGGGGGCCTCTCCTACAATGAGCAGTTCTTC. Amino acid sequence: CASREQGGLSYNEQFF. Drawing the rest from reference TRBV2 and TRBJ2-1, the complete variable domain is EPEVTQTPSHQVTQMGQEVILRCVPISNHLYFYWYRQILGQKVEFLVSFYNNEISEKSEIFDDQFSVERPDGSNFTLKIRSTKLEDSAMYFCASREQGGLSYNEQFFGPGTRLTVL.

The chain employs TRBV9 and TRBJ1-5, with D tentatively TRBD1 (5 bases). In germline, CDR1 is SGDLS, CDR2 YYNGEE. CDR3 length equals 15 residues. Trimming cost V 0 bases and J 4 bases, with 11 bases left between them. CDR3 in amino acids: CASSVGTLPNQPQHF. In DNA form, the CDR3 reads TGTGCCAGCAGCGTAGGGACACTGCCAAATCAGCCCCAGCATTTT.

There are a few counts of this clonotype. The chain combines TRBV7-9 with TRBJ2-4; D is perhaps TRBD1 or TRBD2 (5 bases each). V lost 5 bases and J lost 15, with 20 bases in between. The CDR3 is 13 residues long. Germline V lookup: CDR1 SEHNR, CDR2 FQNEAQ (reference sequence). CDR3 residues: CASSTEGLSTGYF. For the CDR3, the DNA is TGTGCCAGCAGCACCGAGGGGTTGTCCACGGGGTACTTC.

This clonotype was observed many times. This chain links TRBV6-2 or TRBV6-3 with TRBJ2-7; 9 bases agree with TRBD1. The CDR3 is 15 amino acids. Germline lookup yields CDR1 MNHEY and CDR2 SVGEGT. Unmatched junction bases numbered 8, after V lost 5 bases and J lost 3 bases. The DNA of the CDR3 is TGTGCCAGCAGTCCCCGGGGGACAGGGTACTACGAGCAGTACTTC. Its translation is CASSPRGTGYYEQYF.

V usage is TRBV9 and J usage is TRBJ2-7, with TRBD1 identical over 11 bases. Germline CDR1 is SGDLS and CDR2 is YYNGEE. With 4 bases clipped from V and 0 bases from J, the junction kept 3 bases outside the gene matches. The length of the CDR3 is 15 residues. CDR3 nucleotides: TGTGCCAGCAGCCGGACAGGGGGCAGCTCCTACGAGCAGTACTTC. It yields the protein CASSRTGGSSYEQYF.

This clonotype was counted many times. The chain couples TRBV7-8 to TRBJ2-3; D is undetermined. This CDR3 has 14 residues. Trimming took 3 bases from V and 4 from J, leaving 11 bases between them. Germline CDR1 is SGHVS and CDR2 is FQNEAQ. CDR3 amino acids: CASSLGTSADTQYF. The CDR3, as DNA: TGTGCCAGCAGCTTGGGCACCTCTGCAGATACGCAGTATTTT. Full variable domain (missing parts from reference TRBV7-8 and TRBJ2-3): GAGVSQSPRYKVAKRGQDVALRCDPISGHVSLFWYQQALGQGPEFLTYFQNEAQLDKSGLPSDRFFAERPEGSVSTLKIQRTQQEDSAVYLCASSLGTSADTQYFGPGTRLTVL.